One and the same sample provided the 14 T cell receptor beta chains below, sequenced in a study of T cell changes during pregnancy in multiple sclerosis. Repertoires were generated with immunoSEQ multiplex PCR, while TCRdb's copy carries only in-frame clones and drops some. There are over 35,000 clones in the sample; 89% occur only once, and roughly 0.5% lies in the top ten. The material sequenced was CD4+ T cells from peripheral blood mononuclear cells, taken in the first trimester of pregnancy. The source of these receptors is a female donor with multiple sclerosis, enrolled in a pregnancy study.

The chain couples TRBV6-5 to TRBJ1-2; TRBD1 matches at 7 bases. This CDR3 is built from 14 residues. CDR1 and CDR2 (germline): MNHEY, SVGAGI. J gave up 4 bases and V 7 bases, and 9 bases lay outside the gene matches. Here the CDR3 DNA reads TGTGCCAGCACCACGCGACAGGGCCTCTATGGCTACACCTTC. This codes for CASTTRQGLYGYTF.

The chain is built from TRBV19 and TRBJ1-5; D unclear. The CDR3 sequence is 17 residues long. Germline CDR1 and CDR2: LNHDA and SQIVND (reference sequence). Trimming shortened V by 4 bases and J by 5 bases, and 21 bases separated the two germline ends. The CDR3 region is CASSTRLRGDRDQPQHF. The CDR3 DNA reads TGTGCCAGTAGTACCCGACTCCGCGGGGATCGGGATCAGCCCCAGCATTTT. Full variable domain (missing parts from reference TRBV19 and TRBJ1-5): DGGITQSPKYLFRKEGQNVTLSCEQNLNHDAMYWYRQDPGQGLRLIYYSQIVNDFQKGDIAEGYSVSREKKESFPLTVTSAQKNPTAFYLCASSTRLRGDRDQPQHFGDGTRLSIL.

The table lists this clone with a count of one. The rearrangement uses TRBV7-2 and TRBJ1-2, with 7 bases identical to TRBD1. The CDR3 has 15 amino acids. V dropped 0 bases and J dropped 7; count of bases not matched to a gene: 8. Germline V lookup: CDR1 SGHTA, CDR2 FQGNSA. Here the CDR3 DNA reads TGTGCCAGCAGCTTAGCGCCGTCAGGGGGGACTGGCTACACCTTC. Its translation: CASSLAPSGGTGYTF.

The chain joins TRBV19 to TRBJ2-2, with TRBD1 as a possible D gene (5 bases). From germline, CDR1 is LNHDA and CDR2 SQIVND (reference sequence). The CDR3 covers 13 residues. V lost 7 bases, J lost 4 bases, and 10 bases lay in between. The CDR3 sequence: CASKGQGTGELFF. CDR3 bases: TGTGCCAGTAAGGGTCAGGGCACCGGGGAGCTGTTTTTT.

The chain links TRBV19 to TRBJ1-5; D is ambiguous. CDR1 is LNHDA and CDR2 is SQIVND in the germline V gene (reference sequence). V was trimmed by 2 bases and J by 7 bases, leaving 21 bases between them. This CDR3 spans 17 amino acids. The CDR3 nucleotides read TGTGCCAGTAGTATACGGCTCTATTCCGGGAGGAGACAGCCCCAGCATTTT. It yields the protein CASSIRLYSGRRQPQHF. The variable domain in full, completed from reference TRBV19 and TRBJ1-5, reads DGGITQSPKYLFRKEGQNVTLSCEQNLNHDAMYWYRQDPGQGLRLIYYSQIVNDFQKGDIAEGYSVSREKKESFPLTVTSAQKNPTAFYLCASSIRLYSGRRQPQHFGDGTRLSIL.

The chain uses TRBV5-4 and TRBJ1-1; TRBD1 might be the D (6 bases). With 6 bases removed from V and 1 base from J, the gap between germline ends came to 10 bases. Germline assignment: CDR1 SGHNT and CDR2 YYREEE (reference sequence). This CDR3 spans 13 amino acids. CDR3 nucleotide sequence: TGTGCCAGCACCCAGGACAGGAACACTGAAGCTTTCTTT. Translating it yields CASTQDRNTEAFF.

In DNA form, the CDR3 reads TGTGCTAGTACAACCTTGTGGAGGCCGGAGACCCAGTACTTC. Amino acids: CASTTLWRPETQYF. The chain couples TRBV12-5 to TRBJ2-5, with D perhaps matching TRBD2 (5 bases). The germline V gene encodes CDR1 LGHNT and CDR2 FRNRAP. Trimming took off 8 bases at V and 5 bases at J, with 18 bases between the two ends. There are 14 residues in the CDR3.

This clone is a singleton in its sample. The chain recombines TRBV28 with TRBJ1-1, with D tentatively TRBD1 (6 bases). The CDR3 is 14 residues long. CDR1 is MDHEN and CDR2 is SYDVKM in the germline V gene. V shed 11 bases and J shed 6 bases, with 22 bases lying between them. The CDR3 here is CAGSSQGRGAEAFF. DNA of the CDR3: TGTGCCGGATCCTCGCAGGGGAGGGGGGCTGAAGCTTTCTTT.

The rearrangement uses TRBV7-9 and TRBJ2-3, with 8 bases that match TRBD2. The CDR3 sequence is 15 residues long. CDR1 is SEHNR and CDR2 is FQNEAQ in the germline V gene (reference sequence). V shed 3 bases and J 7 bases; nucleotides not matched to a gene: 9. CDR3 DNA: TGTGCCAGCAGCTTGGCCGCGGGAGGACAGCATACGCAGTATTTT. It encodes CASSLAAGGQHTQYF.

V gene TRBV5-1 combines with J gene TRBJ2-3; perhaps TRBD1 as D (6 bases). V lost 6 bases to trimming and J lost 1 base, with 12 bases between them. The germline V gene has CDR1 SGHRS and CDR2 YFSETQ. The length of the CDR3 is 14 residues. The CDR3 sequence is CASTRGGRTDTQYF. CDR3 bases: TGCGCCAGCACCCGAGGGGGTCGCACAGATACGCAGTATTTT.

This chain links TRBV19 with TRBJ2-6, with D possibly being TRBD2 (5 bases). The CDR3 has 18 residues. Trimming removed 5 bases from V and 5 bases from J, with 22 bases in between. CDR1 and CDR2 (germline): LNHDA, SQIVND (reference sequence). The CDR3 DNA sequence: TGTGCCAGTAGTGGGTTCGGGAAATCACAAAGTCGGGCCAACGTCCTGACTTTC. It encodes CASSGFGKSQSRANVLTF.

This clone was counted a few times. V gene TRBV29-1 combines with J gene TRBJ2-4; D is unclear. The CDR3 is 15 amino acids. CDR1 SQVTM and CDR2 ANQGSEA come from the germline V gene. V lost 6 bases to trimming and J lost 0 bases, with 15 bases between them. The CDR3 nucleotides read TGCAGCGTCCTATCCCAATTTTTAGCCAAAAACATTCAGTACTTC. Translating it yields CSVLSQFLAKNIQYF.

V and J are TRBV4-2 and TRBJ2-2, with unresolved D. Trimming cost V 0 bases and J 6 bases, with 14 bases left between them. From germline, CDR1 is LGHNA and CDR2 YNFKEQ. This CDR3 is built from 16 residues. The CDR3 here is CASSQDLTPRSGELFF. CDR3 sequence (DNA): TGTGCCAGCAGCCAAGATCTGACTCCAAGGTCCGGGGAGCTGTTTTTT.

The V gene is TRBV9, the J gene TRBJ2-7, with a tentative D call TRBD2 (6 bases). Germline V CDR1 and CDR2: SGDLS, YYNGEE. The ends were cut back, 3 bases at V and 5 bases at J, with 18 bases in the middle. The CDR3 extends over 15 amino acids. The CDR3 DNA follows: TGTGCCAGCAGCGCGTCGATGGGGGGACGGAACGAGCAGTACTTC. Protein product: CASSASMGGRNEQYF.